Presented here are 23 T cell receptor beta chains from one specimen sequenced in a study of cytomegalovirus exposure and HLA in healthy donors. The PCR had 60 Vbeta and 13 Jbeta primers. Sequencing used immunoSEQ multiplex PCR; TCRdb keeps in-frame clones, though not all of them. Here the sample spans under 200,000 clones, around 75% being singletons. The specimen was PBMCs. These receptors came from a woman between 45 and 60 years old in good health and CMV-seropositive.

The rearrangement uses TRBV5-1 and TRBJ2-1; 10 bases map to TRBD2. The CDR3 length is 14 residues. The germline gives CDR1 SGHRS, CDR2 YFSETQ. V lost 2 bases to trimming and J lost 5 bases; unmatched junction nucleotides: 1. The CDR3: CASSLSGGDNEQFF. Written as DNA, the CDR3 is TGCGCCAGCAGCTTAAGCGGGGGGGACAATGAGCAGTTCTTC.

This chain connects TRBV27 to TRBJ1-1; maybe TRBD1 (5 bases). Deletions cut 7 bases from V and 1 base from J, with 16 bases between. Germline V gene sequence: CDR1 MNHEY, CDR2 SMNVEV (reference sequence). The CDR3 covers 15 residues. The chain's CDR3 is CASTVGGGANTEAFF. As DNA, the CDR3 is TGTGCCAGCACCGTCGGGGGGGGAGCGAACACTGAAGCTTTCTTT.

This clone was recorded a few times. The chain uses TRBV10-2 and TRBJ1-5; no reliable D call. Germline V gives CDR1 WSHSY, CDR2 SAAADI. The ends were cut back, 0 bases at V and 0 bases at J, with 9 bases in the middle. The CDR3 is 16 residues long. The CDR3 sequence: CASSESIGDSNQPQHF. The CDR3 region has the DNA TGCGCCAGCAGTGAGTCCATCGGGGATAGCAATCAGCCCCAGCATTTT.

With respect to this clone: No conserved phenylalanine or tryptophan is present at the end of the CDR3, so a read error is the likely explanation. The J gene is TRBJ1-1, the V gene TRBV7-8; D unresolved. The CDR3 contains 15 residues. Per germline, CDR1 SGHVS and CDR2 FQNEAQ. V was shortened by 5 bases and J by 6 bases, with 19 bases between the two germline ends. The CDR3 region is CASSPPGAVTSEAFL. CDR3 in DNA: TGTGCCAGCAGCCCGCCGGGAGCCGTTACCTCTGAAGCTTTCCTT.

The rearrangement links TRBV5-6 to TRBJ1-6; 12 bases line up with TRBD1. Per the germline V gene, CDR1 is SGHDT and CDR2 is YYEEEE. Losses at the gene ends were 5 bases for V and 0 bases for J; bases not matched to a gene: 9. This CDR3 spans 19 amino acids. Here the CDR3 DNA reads TGTGCCAGCAGTTCACTCCGGGACAGGGGGCTCTCCTATAATTCACCCCTCCACTTT. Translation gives CASSSLRDRGLSYNSPLHF.

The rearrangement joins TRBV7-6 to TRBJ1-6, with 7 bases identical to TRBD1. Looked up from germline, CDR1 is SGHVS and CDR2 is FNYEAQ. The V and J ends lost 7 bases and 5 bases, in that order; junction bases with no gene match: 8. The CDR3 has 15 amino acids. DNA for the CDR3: TGTGCCAGCACCCTCCGGGACAGAGATAATTCACCCCTCCACTTT. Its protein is CASTLRDRDNSPLHF. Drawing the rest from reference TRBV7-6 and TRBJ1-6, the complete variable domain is GAGVSQSPRYKVTKRGQDVALRCDPISGHVSLYWYRQALGQGPEFLTYFNYEAQQDKSGLPNDRFSAERPEGSISTLTIQRTEQRDSAMYRCASTLRDRDNSPLHFGNGTRLTVT.

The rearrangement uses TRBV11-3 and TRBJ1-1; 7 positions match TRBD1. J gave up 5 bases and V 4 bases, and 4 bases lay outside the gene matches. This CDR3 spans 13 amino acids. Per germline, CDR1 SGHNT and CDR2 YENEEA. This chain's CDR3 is CASSSAQGTEAFF. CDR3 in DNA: TGTGCCAGCAGCTCTGCACAGGGGACTGAAGCTTTCTTT.

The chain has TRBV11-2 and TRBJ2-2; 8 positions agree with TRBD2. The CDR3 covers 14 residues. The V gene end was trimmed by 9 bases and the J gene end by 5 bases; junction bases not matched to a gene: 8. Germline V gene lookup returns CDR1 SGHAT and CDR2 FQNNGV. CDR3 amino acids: CASNSGERTGELFF. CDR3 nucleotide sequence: TGTGCCAGTAATAGCGGGGAGCGTACCGGGGAGCTGTTTTTT.

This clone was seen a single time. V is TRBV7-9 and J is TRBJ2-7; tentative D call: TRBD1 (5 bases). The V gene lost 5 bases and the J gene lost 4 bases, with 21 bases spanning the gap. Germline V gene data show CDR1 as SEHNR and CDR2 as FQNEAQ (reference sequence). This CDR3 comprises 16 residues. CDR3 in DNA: TGTGCCAGCAGCCCTAGGGGTCGGGCTGGAACTTACGAGCAGTACTTC. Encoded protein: CASSPRGRAGTYEQYF. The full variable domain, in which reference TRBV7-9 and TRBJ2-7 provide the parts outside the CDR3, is DTGVSQNPRHKITKRGQNVTFRCDPISEHNRLYWYRQTLGQGPEFLTYFQNEAQLEKSRLLSDRFSAERPKGSFSTLEIQRTEQGDSAMYLCASSPRGRAGTYEQYFGPGTRLTVT.

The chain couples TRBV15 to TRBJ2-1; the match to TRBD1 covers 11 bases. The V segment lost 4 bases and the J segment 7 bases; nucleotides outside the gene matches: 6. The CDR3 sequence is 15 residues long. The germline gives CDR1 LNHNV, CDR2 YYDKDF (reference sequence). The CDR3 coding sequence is TGTGCCACCAGCAATTTGGGACAGGGGGGTAATGAGCAGTTCTTC. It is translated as CATSNLGQGGNEQFF.

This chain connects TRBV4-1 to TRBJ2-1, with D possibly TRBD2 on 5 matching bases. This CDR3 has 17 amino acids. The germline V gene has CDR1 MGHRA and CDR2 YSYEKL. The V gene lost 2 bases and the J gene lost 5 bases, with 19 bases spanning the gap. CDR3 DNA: TGCGCCAGCAGCCAAACCCTAGCCGCCCGCTCAAACAATGAGCAGTTCTTC. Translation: CASSQTLAARSNNEQFF.

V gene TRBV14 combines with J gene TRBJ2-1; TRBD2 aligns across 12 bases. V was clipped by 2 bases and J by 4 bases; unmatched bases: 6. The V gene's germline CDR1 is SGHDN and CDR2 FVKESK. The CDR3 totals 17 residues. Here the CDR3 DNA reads TGTGCCAGCAGCCAATACAAGACTAGCGGGGGATACAATGAGCAGTTCTTC. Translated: CASSQYKTSGGYNEQFF.

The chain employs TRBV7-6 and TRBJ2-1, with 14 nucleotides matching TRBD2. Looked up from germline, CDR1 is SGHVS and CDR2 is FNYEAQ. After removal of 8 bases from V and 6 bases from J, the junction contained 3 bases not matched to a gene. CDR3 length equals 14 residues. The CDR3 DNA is TGTGCCAGCGGACTAGCGGGGGGTGGCAATGAGCAGTTCTTC. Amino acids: CASGLAGGGNEQFF.

CDR3 nucleotides: TGTGCCAGCAGCTTGGGAATCCGGGGTGTGGGAGAGACCCAGTACTTC. Translating it yields CASSLGIRGVGETQYF. V is TRBV5-4 and J is TRBJ2-5; tentative D call: TRBD2 (5 bases). Germline loops: CDR1 SGHNT, CDR2 YYREEE (reference sequence). The CDR3 runs 16 residues. Trimming removed 0 bases from V and 4 bases from J, with 16 bases in between.

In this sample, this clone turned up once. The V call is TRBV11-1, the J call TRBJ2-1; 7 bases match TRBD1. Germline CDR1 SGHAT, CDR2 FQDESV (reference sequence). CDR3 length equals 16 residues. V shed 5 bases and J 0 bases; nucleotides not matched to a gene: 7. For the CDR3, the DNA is TGTGCCAGCAGCCCGACAGGGTTAAGCTCCTACAATGAGCAGTTCTTC. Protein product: CASSPTGLSSYNEQFF.

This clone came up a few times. CDR3 in DNA: TGTGCCAGCAGGTACTACAATGAGCAGTTCTTC. This sequence encodes CASRYYNEQFF. The V and J genes are TRBV5-6 and TRBJ2-1; D not certain. The germline V and J ends were trimmed by 5 bases and 3 bases, with 3 bases remaining between them. Germline CDR1 reads SGHDT; CDR2 reads YYEEEE. The length of the CDR3 is 11 residues.

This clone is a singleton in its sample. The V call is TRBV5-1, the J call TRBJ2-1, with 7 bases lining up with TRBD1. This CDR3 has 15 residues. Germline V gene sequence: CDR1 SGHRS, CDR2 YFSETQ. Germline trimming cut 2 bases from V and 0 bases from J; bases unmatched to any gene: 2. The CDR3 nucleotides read TGCGCCAGCAGCTTTGGGGACAGCTCCTACAATGAGCAGTTCTTC. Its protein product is CASSFGDSSYNEQFF.

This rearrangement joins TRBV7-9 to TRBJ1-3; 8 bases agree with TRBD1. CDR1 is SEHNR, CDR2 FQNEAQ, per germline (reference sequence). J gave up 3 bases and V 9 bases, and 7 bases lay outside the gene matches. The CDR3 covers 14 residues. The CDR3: CASSRQGNGNTIYF. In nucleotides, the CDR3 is TGTGCCAGTTCGAGACAGGGGAATGGAAACACCATATATTTT. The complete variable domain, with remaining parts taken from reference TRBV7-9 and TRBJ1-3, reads DTGVSQNPRHKITKRGQNVTFRCDPISEHNRLYWYRQTLGQGPEFLTYFQNEAQLEKSRLLSDRFSAERPKGSFSTLEIQRTEQGDSAMYLCASSRQGNGNTIYFGEGSWLTVV.

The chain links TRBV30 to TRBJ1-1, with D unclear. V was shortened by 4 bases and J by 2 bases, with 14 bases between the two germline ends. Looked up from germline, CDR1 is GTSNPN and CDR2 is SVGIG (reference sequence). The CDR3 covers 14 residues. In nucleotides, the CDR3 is TGTGCCTGGACATATGCGGGTCGAAACACTGAAGCTTTCTTT. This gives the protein CAWTYAGRNTEAFF.

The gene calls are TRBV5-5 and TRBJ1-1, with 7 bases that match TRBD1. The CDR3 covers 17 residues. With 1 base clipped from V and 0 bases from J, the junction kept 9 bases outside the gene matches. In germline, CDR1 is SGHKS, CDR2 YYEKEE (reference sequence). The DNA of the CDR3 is TGTGCCAGCAGCTTGAGGTACCCGACAGGGATGAACACTGAAGCTTTCTTT. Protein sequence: CASSLRYPTGMNTEAFF. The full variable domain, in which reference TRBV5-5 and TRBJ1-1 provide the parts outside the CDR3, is DAGVTQSPTHLIKTRGQQVTLRCSPISGHKSVSWYQQVLGQGPQFIFQYYEKEERGRGNFPDRFSARQFPNYSSELNVNALLLGDSALYLCASSLRYPTGMNTEAFFGQGTRLTVV.

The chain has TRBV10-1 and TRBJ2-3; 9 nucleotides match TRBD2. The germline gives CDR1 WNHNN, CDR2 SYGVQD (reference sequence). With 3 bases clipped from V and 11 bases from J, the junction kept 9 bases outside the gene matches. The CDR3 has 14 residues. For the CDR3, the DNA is TGCGCCAGCAGTGAATGGCGGGGGGGCCAGGGGCAGTATTTT. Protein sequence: CASSEWRGGQGQYF.

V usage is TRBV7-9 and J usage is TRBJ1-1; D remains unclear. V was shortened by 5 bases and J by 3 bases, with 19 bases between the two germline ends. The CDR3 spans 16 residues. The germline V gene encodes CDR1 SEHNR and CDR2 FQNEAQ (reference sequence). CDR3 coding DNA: TGTGCCAGCAGCCCCCTACCCACGGGTCTAGACACTGAAGCTTTCTTT. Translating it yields CASSPLPTGLDTEAFF.

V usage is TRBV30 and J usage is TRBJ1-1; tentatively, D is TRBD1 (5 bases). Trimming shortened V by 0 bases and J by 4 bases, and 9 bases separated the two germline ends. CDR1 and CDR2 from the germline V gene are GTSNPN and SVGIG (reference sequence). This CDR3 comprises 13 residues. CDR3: CAWSVGGGTEAFF. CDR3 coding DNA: TGTGCCTGGAGTGTTGGCGGGGGCACTGAAGCTTTCTTT. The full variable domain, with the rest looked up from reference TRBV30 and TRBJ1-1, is SQTIHQWPATLVQPVGSPLSLECTVEGTSNPNLYWYRQAAGRGLQLLFYSVGIGQISSEVPQNLSASRPQDRQFILSSKKLLLSDSGFYLCAWSVGGGTEAFFGQGTRLTVV.